This is a list of T cell receptor beta chains from one sample in a study of blood T cell repertoires in COVID-19. The method was immunoSEQ multiplex PCR; TCRdb's version includes in-frame clones alone and lacks a portion of them. The table includes some 210,000 clones, around nine tenths detected once. Sequencing input: peripheral blood. The receptors were gathered from a woman aged 40 to 49 who had recovered from COVID-19. CDR3s include the opening cysteine and the closing phenylalanine or tryptophan. D genes are given only for firm matches. The size of a clone is reported for some rows only, either as once, few or many, or as a class for expanded clones.

.	once	TRBV4-2	TRBJ2-1	TGTGCCAGCAGCCAAGGGGGGCAGGTGAGGTACAATGAGCAGTTCTTC	CASSQGGQVRYNEQFF
.	.	TRBV10-3	TRBJ2-3	TGTGCCATCAGTGTTGGACAGAGCACAGATACGCAGTATTTT	CAISVGQSTDTQYF
.	.	TRBV7-9	TRBJ1-3	TGTGCCAGCAGCCACGGGAAACTTGGGGGAAACACCATATATTTT	CASSHGKLGGNTIYF
TRBD1	.	TRBV5-4	TRBJ2-1	TGTGCCAGCACCCTTCTGGGACAGGGTGGTCACTCAGGGAATGAGCAGTTCTTC	CASTLLGQGGHSGNEQFF
TRBD2	.	TRBV11-2	TRBJ2-1	TGTGCCAGCAGCTTAATGGTCGCGGGAGGGTACGAGCAGTTCTTC	CASSLMVAGGYEQFF
.	.	TRBV5-1	TRBJ2-1	TGCGCCAGCAGCCTAGCTTTTTTGGTTGATGAGCAGTTCTTC	CASSLAFLVDEQFF
.	.	TRBV7-9	TRBJ2-1	TGTGCCAGCAGCCGCGGGAACACGGTCAATGAGCAGTTCTTC	CASSRGNTVNEQFF
TRBD1	.	TRBV27	TRBJ1-1	TGTGCCAGCAGTGGGACAGTGAACACTGAAGCTTTCTTT	CASSGTVNTEAFF
TRBD2	.	TRBV30	TRBJ2-3	TGTGCCTGGGCCAGCGGGAGAGTCGCAGATACGCAGTATTTT	CAWASGRVADTQYF
.	.	TRBV6-5	TRBJ1-2	TGTGCCAGCAGTTACGGGGGCGGTGGCTACACCTTC	CASSYGGGGYTF
TRBD1	.	TRBV7-2	TRBJ1-1	TGTGCCAGCAGCCCGGACAGGGGTTGGGCTTTCTTT	CASSPDRGWAFF
.	.	TRBV20-1	TRBJ1-1	TGCAGTGCTAGTCCCTCCTTCGGAGCTTTCTTT	CSASPSFGAFF
TRBD1	.	TRBV30	TRBJ2-7	TGTGCCTGGAAGCCCCGGGACAGGGGGCCTTCGGGGTCCGAGCAGTACTTC	CAWKPRDRGPSGSEQYF
.	.	TRBV2	TRBJ1-5	TGTGCCAGCAGTGATCGGACAGAAGATCAGCCCCAGCATTTT	CASSDRTEDQPQHF
.	.	TRBV6-5	TRBJ2-3	TGTGCCAGCATGCTCGGAGCCCGGCGCACAGATACGCAGTATTTT	CASMLGARRTDTQYF
.	.	TRBV6-2/TRBV6-3	TRBJ2-7	TGTGCCAGCAGTGACTTAGGACAGAGCTCCTACGAGCAGTACTTC	CASSDLGQSSYEQYF
TRBD1	.	TRBV3-1/TRBV3-2	TRBJ1-1	TGTGCCAGCAGCCAGGGACAGGGTATTTCAGCTTTCTTT	CASSQGQGISAFF
.	.	TRBV3-1/TRBV3-2	TRBJ1-3	TGTGCCAGCAGCCAAGAACATGGAAACACCATATATTTT	CASSQEHGNTIYF
.	once	TRBV7-8	TRBJ2-3	TGTGCCAGCAGCTTCTTTCGCACAGATACGCAGTATTTT	CASSFFRTDTQYF
.	once	TRBV6-5	TRBJ2-1	TGTGCCAGCAGTTATACTCCCTCGGGTGAGCAGTTCTTC	CASSYTPSGEQFF
TRBD1	.	TRBV5-1	TRBJ2-2	TGCGCCAGCAGCAGTCGGGACAGCATCCGCACCGGGGAGCTGTTTTTT	CASSSRDSIRTGELFF
TRBD2	few	TRBV30	TRBJ2-3	TGTGCCTGGTATAGCGGGAGGGCGTATTTT	CAWYSGRAYF
TRBD1	.	TRBV7-3	TRBJ1-2	TGTGCCAGCAGCCTGGACAGGGGGCGCAGAAGAACCTTC	CASSLDRGRRRTF
TRBD2	.	TRBV11-2	TRBJ2-1	TGTGCCAGCAGCTTAGATCGGGTTAGCGGGAGGGCCCTCGAGCAGTTCTTC	CASSLDRVSGRALEQFF
.	.	TRBV6-5	TRBJ1-6	TGTGCCAGCACAAACGGGGAAAATTCACCCCTCCACTTT	CASTNGENSPLHF
.	.	TRBV28	TRBJ1-1	TGTGCCAGCAGTTTATGGGGGCGGGGACTAATGAACACTGAAGCTTTCTTT	CASSLWGRGLMNTEAFF
TRBD1	.	TRBV7-7	TRBJ1-4	TGTGCCAGCAGCTTACAGTCACGGCAGGGGGCTGGGAAACTGTTTTTT	CASSLQSRQGAGKLFF
.	.	TRBV5-1	TRBJ1-4	TGCGCCAGCAGCTTGGGCAGGGATTCCTTGGAACTGTTTTTT	CASSLGRDSLELFF
.	once	TRBV5-1	TRBJ1-1	TGCGCCAGCAGCTTGGGGTCAGGGACTCGGGAAGGAGCTTTCTTT	CASSLGSGTREGAFF
TRBD2	.	TRBV6-5	TRBJ2-7	TGTGCCAGCACCAAAACGACTAGCGGATCCTACGAGCAGTACTTC	CASTKTTSGSYEQYF
.	.	TRBV18	TRBJ1-3	TGTGCCAGCTCACCTAACAGGGCAGGGGCCGGAAACACCATATATTTT	CASSPNRAGAGNTIYF
.	.	TRBV28	TRBJ1-6	TGTGCCAGCAGTTTGAAAGGGGGTCTTAATTCACCCCTCCACTTT	CASSLKGGLNSPLHF
TRBD2	.	TRBV4-1	TRBJ2-1	TGCGCCAGCAGCCAAGATCCTCCGTTGGTGCGGGAGGGGAACTACAATGAGCAGTTCTTC	CASSQDPPLVREGNYNEQFF
.	once	TRBV5-6	TRBJ1-5	TGTGCCAGCAGCTTGACCACCGGGACCCAGGGGAATCAGCCCCAGCATTTT	CASSLTTGTQGNQPQHF
TRBD1	.	TRBV3-1/TRBV3-2	TRBJ1-5	TGTGCCAGCAGCCAAGGGACAGGGGGCTTTCCGCCCCAGCATTTT	CASSQGTGGFPPQHF
.	.	TRBV7-2	TRBJ1-2	TGTGCCAGCAGCTTCCCCCTGGGGGGGTCTGGCTACACCTTC	CASSFPLGGSGYTF
.	.	TRBV18	TRBJ2-7	TGTGCCAGCTCTCGCGGGCAACAGGGAGTTAGCTCCTACGAGCAGTACTTC	CASSRGQQGVSSYEQYF
.	.	TRBV9	TRBJ2-3	TGTGCCAGCAGGGAAGGGGCCAAGCCGGCAGATACGCAGTATTTT	CASREGAKPADTQYF
TRBD1	many	TRBV19	TRBJ1-3	TGTGCCAGTACCGGCTCACAGGGGGGAAACACCATATATTTT	CASTGSQGGNTIYF
.	.	TRBV5-4	TRBJ2-7	TGTGCCAGCAGCTTGGATCAGGGTTCCTACGAGCAGTACTTC	CASSLDQGSYEQYF
TRBD2	.	TRBV2	TRBJ2-7	TGTGCCAGCAGTGAAGGTTATAGCGGGAGTCCCCTCGAGCAGTACTTC	CASSEGYSGSPLEQYF